These 24 T cell receptor beta chains were all obtained from the same sample, sequenced in a study of blood T cell repertoires in COVID-19. Data came from immunoSEQ multiplex PCR; TCRdb stores just in-frame clones and leaves some out. The profile covers approximately 80,000 clones, with approximately 76% appearing a single time and about a sixth taken by the ten largest. The sequencing sample was made of peripheral blood. The receptors derive from a man between 65 and 85 years old with active or convalescent COVID-19.

The chain employs TRBV30 and TRBJ1-2, with 7 bases identical to TRBD1. CDR3 length: 15 amino acids. Germline CDR1 is GTSNPN and CDR2 is SVGIG (reference sequence). V lost 0 bases, J lost 4 bases, and 8 bases stayed unmatched. In DNA form, the CDR3 reads TGTGCCTGGAGTGTACCCTCTCAGGGGGGCTATGGCTACACCTTC. Amino acid sequence: CAWSVPSQGGYGYTF.

The genes are TRBV2 and TRBJ2-1; 8 bases align to TRBD1. With 5 bases clipped from V and 6 bases from J, the junction kept 6 bases outside the gene matches. CDR1 and CDR2 (germline): SNHLY, FYNNEI. This CDR3 region has 14 residues. The CDR3 loop is CASSTDRGPNEQFF. The CDR3 coding sequence is TGTGCCAGCAGTACCGACAGGGGTCCCAATGAGCAGTTCTTC.

Written as DNA, the CDR3 is TGTGCCAGCAGCTTTTCCCCCGAACTGTTCTTC. Translation gives CASSFSPELFF. The chain uses TRBV7-2 and TRBJ2-1; D ambiguous. There are 11 residues in the CDR3. Germline CDR1 SGHTA, CDR2 FQGNSA. V gave up 3 bases and J gave up 15 bases, with 12 bases separating them.

The chain has TRBV5-1 and TRBJ2-3, with 10 bases aligning to TRBD2. CDR3 length equals 16 residues. The germline V gene has CDR1 SGHRS and CDR2 YFSETQ. V trimming: 2 bases; J trimming: 1 base; junction bases outside the gene matches: 4. CDR3 sequence reads: CASSFGTSGGTDTQYF. In DNA, the CDR3 is TGCGCCAGCAGCTTTGGAACTAGCGGGGGCACAGATACGCAGTATTTT. Drawing the rest from reference TRBV5-1 and TRBJ2-3, the complete variable domain is KAGVTQTPRYLIKTRGQQVTLSCSPISGHRSVSWYQQTPGQGLQFLFEYFSETQRNKGNFPGRFSGRQFSNSRSEMNVSTLELGDSALYLCASSFGTSGGTDTQYFGPGTRLTVL.

The chain couples TRBV3-1 (or the pseudogene TRBV3-2) to TRBJ2-5, with TRBD1 identical over 9 bases. The CDR3 consists of 15 residues. CDR1 and CDR2 (germline): LGHDT, YNNKEL (reference sequence). J gave up 5 bases and V 4 bases, and 8 bases lay outside the gene matches. Here the CDR3 DNA reads TGTGCCAGCAGCCCCCGAACAGGGGGCGCGGAGACCCAGTACTTC. Encoded protein: CASSPRTGGAETQYF.

The chain couples TRBV30 to TRBJ2-7, with 9 bases identical to TRBD1. Trimming took 0 bases from V and 6 from J; bases not matched to a gene: 9. Per germline, CDR1 GTSNPN and CDR2 SVGIG (reference sequence). The CDR3 is made up of 15 amino acids. The CDR3 region is CAWSVRWTGVGEQYF. CDR3 DNA sequence: TGTGCCTGGAGTGTACGTTGGACAGGGGTTGGCGAGCAGTACTTC.

The J gene is TRBJ1-4, the V gene TRBV6-5; maybe TRBD1 (6 bases). The germline gives CDR1 MNHEY, CDR2 SVGAGI. The CDR3 spans 16 residues. Trimming cost V 1 base and J 7 bases, with 16 bases left between them. CDR3 protein: CASSYFEDRNPEKLFF. The CDR3 nucleotides read TGTGCCAGCAGTTACTTTGAGGACAGAAATCCTGAAAAACTGTTTTTT.

The chain employs TRBV13 and TRBJ2-3, with 7 bases aligning to TRBD2. Germline V CDR1 and CDR2: PRHDT, FYEKMQ (reference sequence). The CDR3 is 14 amino acids. Losses at the gene ends were 4 bases for V and 4 bases for J; bases not matched to a gene: 5. The DNA for the CDR3 is TGTGCCAGCAGCTCAACCCGGGGGGCAGATACGCAGTATTTT. Protein sequence: CASSSTRGADTQYF.

The V and J genes are TRBV6-5 and TRBJ2-2; D perhaps matches TRBD1 (6 bases). Trimming took 3 bases from V and 7 from J, leaving 12 bases between them. Germline V gene sequence: CDR1 MNHEY, CDR2 SVGAGI. The CDR3 contains 14 residues. Written as DNA, the CDR3 is TGTGCCAGCAGTTATACAGGGCAGGTCGGGGAGCTGTTTTTT. This gives the protein CASSYTGQVGELFF.

V usage is TRBV5-1 and J usage is TRBJ2-7; 8 positions agree with TRBD1. J lost 0 bases, V lost 1 base, and 3 bases had no gene match. Germline loops: CDR1 SGHRS, CDR2 YFSETQ. The CDR3 spans 15 residues. CDR3 sequence: CASSLLQGVSYEQYF. The DNA of the CDR3 is TGCGCCAGCAGCTTGTTACAGGGGGTCTCCTACGAGCAGTACTTC.

This sequence joins TRBV2 and TRBJ1-5, with a weak D call TRBD1 (5 bases). CDR1 is SNHLY, CDR2 FYNNEI, per germline. This CDR3 is 14 amino acids long. Trimming shortened V by 5 bases and J by 7 bases, and 15 bases separated the two germline ends. CDR3 region: CASSKEEGSQPQHF. CDR3 DNA sequence: TGTGCCAGCAGTAAAGAGGAGGGGTCCCAGCCCCAGCATTTT.

The sample holds one count of this clone. The V call is TRBV4-2, the J call TRBJ1-3, with D maybe TRBD1 (6 bases). V was shortened by 0 bases and J by 9 bases, with 21 bases between the two germline ends. Looked up from germline, CDR1 is LGHNA and CDR2 is YNFKEQ. This CDR3 is built from 17 residues. CDR3 region: CASSQDLVLGAPSTIYF. In DNA form, the CDR3 reads TGTGCCAGCAGCCAAGATCTGGTTTTGGGGGCACCCAGCACCATATATTTT.

V is TRBV12-3 or TRBV12-4 and J is TRBJ2-5; D might be TRBD2 (6 bases). V was trimmed by 3 bases and J by 5 bases, leaving 10 bases between them. The CDR3 loop spans 13 amino acids. CDR3 sequence reads: CASSFSLAETQYF. CDR3 in DNA: TGTGCCAGCAGTTTTTCCCTAGCGGAGACCCAGTACTTC.

V usage is TRBV18 and J usage is TRBJ1-2, with 12 bases that match TRBD1. The CDR3 sequence is 15 residues long. V was clipped by 5 bases and J by 7 bases; unmatched bases: 8. Germline V lookup: CDR1 KGHSH, CDR2 LQKENI. CDR3 residues: CASSVPGTGGPGYTF. The CDR3 nucleotides are TGTGCCAGCTCAGTCCCCGGGACAGGGGGCCCTGGCTACACCTTC.

J is TRBJ2-5 and V is TRBV27; 7 bases line up with TRBD1. V lost 2 bases and J lost 8; bases outside the gene matches: 5. There are 13 residues in the CDR3. The germline V gene has CDR1 MNHEY and CDR2 SMNVEV (reference sequence). CDR3 bases: TGTGCCAGCAGTTTACTCAGACAGGGAACCCAGTACTTC. It is translated as CASSLLRQGTQYF.

The J gene is TRBJ1-2, the V gene TRBV6-5, with TRBD1 identical over 12 bases. CDR1 and CDR2 (germline): MNHEY, SVGAGI. The ends lost 10 bases at V and 4 bases at J; junction bases unmatched: 7. CDR3 length: 14 amino acids. CDR3 loop: CATWGQGAIYGYTF. Here the CDR3 DNA reads TGTGCCACGTGGGGACAGGGGGCGATCTATGGCTACACCTTC.

This clone was detected only a few times. This chain uses TRBV30 with TRBJ1-1, with a tentative D call TRBD1 (5 bases). V shed 3 bases and J shed 0 bases, with 14 bases lying between them. The germline gives CDR1 GTSNPN, CDR2 SVGIG (reference sequence). CDR3 length: 15 amino acids. CDR3 sequence (DNA): TGTGCCTGGAGGGCCCTGACAGACCTGAACACTGAAGCTTTCTTT. Translating gives CAWRALTDLNTEAFF.

This chain connects TRBV3-1 (or the pseudogene TRBV3-2) to TRBJ2-1, with D tentatively TRBD1 (5 bases). CDR3 length equals 16 residues. V lost 3 bases and J lost 0, with 12 bases in between. Germline-derived CDR1 and CDR2 are LGHDT and YNNKEL (reference sequence). This chain's CDR3 is CASSQGLPYSYNEQFF. In DNA form, the CDR3 reads TGTGCCAGCAGCCAGGGGCTGCCGTACTCCTACAATGAGCAGTTCTTC.

The J gene is TRBJ2-5, the V gene TRBV2, with D tentatively TRBD1 (6 bases). There are 13 residues in the CDR3. The V end was cut by 4 bases, the J end by 3 bases, with 9 bases between. Germline V gene lookup returns CDR1 SNHLY and CDR2 FYNNEI. The CDR3 nucleotides read TGTGCCAGCAGTGTCACAGGGAAAGAGACCCAGTACTTC. Amino acids: CASSVTGKETQYF.

This rearrangement joins TRBV11-2 to TRBJ2-7; the match to TRBD1 covers 9 bases. Per germline, CDR1 SGHAT and CDR2 FQNNGV. The CDR3 loop spans 16 amino acids. V lost 4 bases, J lost 4 bases, and 11 bases stayed unmatched. This CDR3 is CASSYEPGQGMYEQYF. CDR3 sequence (DNA): TGTGCCAGCAGCTACGAGCCGGGACAGGGTATGTACGAGCAGTACTTC.

The chain is built from TRBV21-1 and TRBJ2-7; the listed D gene, TRBD2, was not tested against the DNA. TRBV21-1 is a known pseudogene. The CDR3 sequence is 14 residues long. Here the CDR3 DNA reads TGTGCCAGCACCAAACTAGCGGAAACCTACGAGCAGTACTTC. Protein sequence: CASTKLAETYEQYF.

V usage is TRBV7-8 and J usage is TRBJ2-3; 11 positions agree with TRBD1. There are 16 residues in the CDR3. CDR1 and CDR2 (germline): SGHVS, FQNEAQ. Losses at the gene ends were 2 bases for V and 6 bases for J; bases not matched to a gene: 7. CDR3 sequence: CASSLRGTGGVDTQYF. The CDR3 coding sequence is TGTGCCAGCAGCTTAAGAGGGACAGGGGGTGTCGATACGCAGTATTTT.

J is TRBJ2-7 and V is TRBV27; perhaps TRBD2 as D (7 bases). Germline CDR1 and CDR2: MNHEY and SMNVEV (reference sequence). This CDR3 comprises 17 residues. With 6 bases removed from V and 0 bases from J, the gap between germline ends came to 21 bases. The CDR3, as DNA: TGTGCCAGCAGCCCCGGGGGGTGGACAGAAAGCTCCTACGAGCAGTACTTC. This encodes CASSPGGWTESSYEQYF.

The CDR3, as DNA: TGTGCCAGCTCACCAACGACGGGTGAAAAACTGTTTTTT. It codes for CASSPTTGEKLFF. The chain carries TRBV18 and TRBJ1-4, with D unresolved. From germline, CDR1 is KGHSH and CDR2 LQKENI. V was cut by 2 bases and J by 7 bases, with 8 bases left in between. CDR3 length equals 13 residues. The variable domain in full, with the rest retrieved from reference TRBV18 and TRBJ1-4, is NAGVMQNPRHLVRRRGQEARLRCSPMKGHSHVYWYRQLPEEGLKFMVYLQKENIIDESGMPKERFSAEFPKEGPSILRIQQVVRGDSAAYFCASSPTTGEKLFFGSGTQLSVL.